This T cell receptor (beta chain) was recorded in a study of blood T cell repertoires in COVID-19. Turning to the study itself: Acute and convalescent COVID-19 specimens originated in the United States, Italy and Spain.

Germline lookup yields CDR1 SGHTA and CDR2 FQGNSA. CDR3 length: 13 amino acids. The V segment lost 5 bases and the J segment 7 bases; nucleotides outside the gene matches: 4. In the authors' workflow: How many nucleated cells were present was estimated from reference gene primer amplification. Data came from immunoSEQ multiplex PCR; TCRdb stores just in-frame clones and leaves some out. V and J calls and clone size are as listed in that table; D and trimming were resolved from the DNA. The sample lists around 330,000 clones, 87% occurring once. Individuals aged about 18 to 100 years were recruited from fewer than 30 US areas. Each recovered donor of Cohort 3 presented with two negative PCRs, clearance, or symptom resolution.

The clonotype comes from a woman younger than 35 who had recovered from COVID-19. This rearrangement joins TRBV7-2 to TRBJ2-2, with 7 positions matching TRBD1. The sequencing input was PBMCs or T cells enriched from blood (not recorded which). The CDR3 reads CASSSRQGGELFF. The CDR3 bases are TGTGCCAGCAGCAGTCGACAGGGCGGGGAGCTGTTTTTT.